Given below is one T cell receptor (beta chain) in context. Its antigen is currently unknown. Germline V gives CDR1 LGHDT, CDR2 YNNKEL (reference sequence). The CDR3 contains 16 residues. The V end was cut by 2 bases, the J end by 4 bases, with 15 bases between. The record originates from a study of T cell responses to AZD1222 COVID-19 vaccine. The protocol was immunoSEQ multiplex PCR, while the TCRdb copy is restricted to in-frame clones and leaves out a portion. The repertoire holds 170,000 or so clones, with about 86% as singletons. Study-wide findings and caveats: Females outnumbered males among donors, who were mostly white British; clonal diversity was possibly underestimated. As reported, nearly half of all spike-specific TCRs target variant regions that are unmutated. Spike-specific TCR breadth and depth were elevated following two AZD1222 doses.

The chain links TRBV3-1 (or the pseudogene TRBV3-2) to TRBJ2-4; D is uncertain. This receptor was obtained from an adult who received the AZD1222 COVID-19 vaccine. The material was peripheral blood, obtained 28 days after the second AZD1222 dose. For the CDR3, the DNA is TGTGCCAGCAGCCAATGGATGGGTTCTAGGAAAAACATTCAGTACTTC. It specifies CASSQWMGSRKNIQYF.